Listed below are T cell receptor beta chains from one sample, sequenced in a study of cytotoxic CD8 clonotypes in ibrutinib-treated CLL. Method: immunoSEQ multiplex PCR; TCRdb's copy keeps in-frame clones and lacks some. The sample includes 50,000 to 65,000 clones, 71% seen only once; the top ten take about 40%. The material was PBMCs, obtained after 12 months of ibrutinib treatment. Source of these receptors: a human donor with chronic lymphocytic leukemia. Each CDR3 is given with its conserved first and last residue. The order of the fields is D gene, J gene, CDR3 length, V gene, clone size, CDR3 protein, CDR3 DNA. D genes are given only for firm matches. Size is omitted from some rows. Given values are once, few, many or a class for expanded clones.

TRBD2 TRBJ2-7 16 TRBV2 NA CAAGETRLAGVGEQYF TGTGCCGCCGGGGAAACGAGACTAGCGGGAGTGGGTGAGCAGTACTTC
NA TRBJ2-5 13 TRBV4-1 NA CASSTRGGETQYF TGCGCCAGCAGCACTAGGGGTGGCGAGACCCAGTACTTC
NA TRBJ1-5 13 TRBV5-1 NA CASSLDDRQPQHF TGCGCCAGCAGCTTGGATGATCGGCAGCCCCAGCATTTT
NA TRBJ2-7 15 TRBV5-1 once CASSQGGGLVYEQYF TGCGCCAGCAGCCAGGGGGGCGGGCTGGTCTACGAGCAGTACTTC
NA TRBJ2-7 13 TRBV5-1 NA CASSLLGIYEQYF TGCGCCAGCAGCTTGCTAGGAATATACGAGCAGTACTTC
TRBD1 TRBJ2-7 14 TRBV2 NA CASRQTGYSYEQYF TGTGCCAGCAGGCAGACAGGGTACTCCTACGAGCAGTACTTC
TRBD1 TRBJ1-1 14 TRBV7-2 NA CASSSNWGDREAFF TGTGCCAGCAGCTCTAATTGGGGGGACAGGGAAGCTTTCTTT
NA TRBJ2-7 11 TRBV28 NA CASSANNMKYF TGTGCCAGCAGTGCAAACAATATGAAGTACTTC
TRBD1 TRBJ2-7 15 TRBV23-1 NA CASNIGTAFSYEQYF TGCGCCAGCAACATAGGGACAGCCTTCTCCTACGAGCAGTACTTC
NA TRBJ1-2 12 TRBV18 NA CASSPLERGYTF TGTGCCAGCTCACCGCTGGAGCGAGGCTACACCTTC
TRBD2 TRBJ2-1 15 TRBV7-3 NA CASSFSGSSYNEQFF TGTGCCAGCAGCTTTAGCGGGAGCTCCTACAATGAGCAGTTCTTC
NA TRBJ2-5 14 TRBV30 NA CAWSPPPWGETQYF TGTGCCTGGAGCCCACCTCCCTGGGGGGAGACCCAGTACTTC
TRBD1 TRBJ1-5 13 TRBV30 NA CAGGQGKDQPQHF TGTGCCGGGGGACAGGGGAAGGATCAGCCCCAGCATTTT
NA TRBJ2-7 14 TRBV7-2 NA CASSLDRNWYEQYF TGTGCCAGCAGCTTAGACAGGAATTGGTACGAGCAGTACTTC
NA TRBJ1-2 13 TRBV29-1 NA CSVVGDIHYGYTF TGCAGCGTTGTTGGGGACATTCACTATGGCTACACCTTC
NA TRBJ2-7 13 TRBV2 few CASSGSPTYEQYF TGTGCCAGCAGTGGCAGCCCAACCTACGAGCAGTACTTC
TRBD2 TRBJ2-3 15 TRBV7-9 NA CASSLARAGADTQYF TGTGCCAGCAGCTTAGCCCGAGCGGGAGCAGATACGCAGTATTTT
TRBD1 TRBJ1-3 14 TRBV30 NA CAWRQGATGNTIYF TGTGCCTGGAGACAGGGGGCGACGGGAAACACCATATATTTT
NA TRBJ2-3 14 TRBV27 NA CASRGGGITDTQYF TGTGCCAGCAGGGGGGGCGGGATCACAGATACGCAGTATTTT
TRBD2 TRBJ2-3 17 TRBV4-1 once CASSQDFGTSGTDTQYF TGCGCCAGCAGCCAAGATTTTGGGACTAGCGGTACAGATACGCAGTATTTT
NA TRBJ2-7 14 TRBV7-2 NA CASSVGRGAYEQYF TGTGCCAGCAGCGTCGGCAGGGGGGCCTACGAGCAGTACTTC
NA TRBJ2-1 15 TRBV11-2 NA CASSLVESSYNEQFF TGTGCCAGCAGCTTAGTTGAGAGCTCCTACAATGAGCAGTTCTTC
NA TRBJ1-5 15 TRBV11-3 NA CASSSTLGGNQPQHF TGTGCCAGCAGCTCTACTTTGGGAGGCAATCAGCCCCAGCATTTT
NA TRBJ2-5 10 TRBV7-2 NA CASSLVTQYF TGTGCCAGCAGCTTAGTGACCCAGTACTTC
TRBD1 TRBJ1-1 15 TRBV5-4 NA CASSLPQGANTEAFF TGTGCCAGCAGCTTACCACAGGGGGCAAACACTGAAGCTTTCTTT
TRBD2 TRBJ2-2 16 TRBV18 NA CASSPLAGVNTGELFF TGTGCCAGCTCACCGCTAGCGGGAGTGAACACCGGGGAGCTGTTTTTT
NA TRBJ2-7 14 TRBV6-6 NA CASSPLLSSYEQYF TGTGCCAGCAGTCCTCTCCTTTCCTCCTACGAGCAGTACTTC
NA TRBJ2-7 17 TRBV5-1 NA CASSPHSGQRSSYEQYF TGCGCCAGCAGCCCCCATTCAGGTCAGAGGAGCTCCTACGAGCAGTACTTC
NA TRBJ2-6 16 TRBV7-3 few CASSQGVVSGANVLTF TGCGCCAGCAGCCAAGGGGTTGTCTCTGGGGCCAACGTCCTGACTTTC
NA TRBJ2-5 14 TRBV5-1 NA CASSLGSGQETQYF TGCGCCAGCAGCTTGGGTAGCGGCCAAGAGACCCAGTACTTC
NA TRBJ2-7 13 TRBV16 few CASSQSQVQQQYF TGTGCCAGCAGCCAATCTCAGGTCCAGCAGCAGTACTTC
NA TRBJ2-3 15 TRBV7-2 once CASSLGRPRTDTQYF TGTGCCAGCAGCTTAGGAAGACCCCGCACAGATACGCAGTATTTT
NA TRBJ2-3 14 TRBV5-6 NA CASTDPGIADTQYF TGTGCCAGCACCGACCCGGGCATAGCAGATACGCAGTATTTT
NA TRBJ2-3 16 TRBV7-2 NA CASSLGVAGGTDTQYF TGTGCCAGCAGCTTAGGGGTGGCAGGGGGCACAGATACGCAGTATTTT
NA TRBJ2-3 15 TRBV29-1 NA CSGEPLRTSTDTQYF TGCAGCGGTGAGCCCCTTAGAACTAGCACAGATACGCAGTATTTT
NA TRBJ1-1 13 TRBV7-9 NA CASNGQLNTEAFF TGTGCCAGCAACGGACAGTTGAACACTGAAGCTTTCTTT
TRBD1 TRBJ1-1 13 TRBV10-3 NA CAIKDRANTEAFF TGTGCCATCAAGGACAGGGCGAACACTGAAGCTTTCTTT
NA TRBJ2-1 17 TRBV5-1 NA CASSLAPGTLSYNEQFF TGCGCCAGCAGCTTGGCTCCGGGAACCTTATCCTACAATGAGCAGTTCTTC
TRBD1 TRBJ2-2 16 TRBV28 few CASSYRQGRNTGELFF TGTGCCAGCAGCTACCGACAGGGACGAAACACCGGGGAGCTGTTTTTT
NA TRBJ2-2 12 TRBV2 NA CASTRAVGELFF TGTGCCAGTACCAGGGCGGTCGGGGAGCTGTTTTTT
TRBD2 TRBJ2-2 16 TRBV4-2 NA CASSQAGTTLTGELFF TGTGCCAGCAGCCAAGCTGGGACTACGCTCACCGGGGAGCTGTTTTTT
NA TRBJ2-1 14 TRBV27 few CASSLSTLYNEQFF TGTGCCAGCAGTTTATCGACCCTATACAATGAGCAGTTCTTC
TRBD1 TRBJ1-2 13 TRBV28 NA CASKPGGLYGYTF TGTGCCAGCAAGCCAGGGGGCCTCTATGGCTACACCTTC
TRBD2 TRBJ2-7 14 TRBV5-1 NA CASTPTSGTYEQYF TGCGCCAGCACCCCGACTAGCGGGACCTACGAGCAGTACTTC
NA TRBJ2-7 14 TRBV9 few CASSSRDDVYEQYF TGTGCCAGCAGCTCCAGGGACGACGTCTACGAGCAGTACTTC
TRBD1 TRBJ2-5 16 TRBV19 NA CASSISRRDRKETQYF TGTGCCAGTAGTATTTCACGACGGGACAGAAAAGAGACCCAGTACTTC
TRBD2 TRBJ2-3 12 TRBV9 NA CASSVVGGGQYF TGTGCCAGCAGCGTTGTTGGCGGGGGGCAGTATTTT
NA TRBJ2-5 11 TRBV5-1 NA CASSLDETQYF TGCGCCAGCAGCTTGGATGAGACCCAGTACTTC
NA TRBJ1-5 14 TRBV18 NA CASSPITGNQPQHF TGTGCCAGCTCACCGATTACGGGCAATCAGCCCCAGCATTTT
NA TRBJ1-4 12 TRBV6-5 NA CASSYSGEKLFF TGTGCCAGCAGTTACTCTGGTGAAAAACTGTTTTTT
NA TRBJ1-1 14 TRBV7-9 NA CASSPAWGNTEAFF TGTGCCAGCAGCCCCGCCTGGGGTAACACTGAAGCTTTCTTT
NA TRBJ1-1 13 TRBV7-6 NA CASSLDLNTEAFF TGTGCCAGCAGCTTAGACCTGAACACTGAAGCTTTCTTT